This T cell receptor (beta chain) stems from a study of cytomegalovirus exposure and HLA in healthy donors. Study outcomes and limitations: Cytomegalovirus status was reportedly diagnosed by the classifier with high sensitivity and specificity.

The germline gives CDR1 SEHNR, CDR2 FQNEAQ (reference sequence). V trimming: 5 bases; J trimming: 2 bases; junction bases outside the gene matches: 9. The CDR3 has 15 amino acids. To note about this clone: What it binds is unknown.

The table came from immunoSEQ multiplex PCR; TCRdb's copy has only in-frame clones and leaves some out. The table shows some 49,000 clones, with approximately 90% occurring only once. This TCR was sampled from a man aged 18-30 years in good health and CMV-seronegative. The sequencing input was PBMCs. The rearrangement joins TRBV7-9 to TRBJ2-7, with TRBD2 identical over 7 bases. Here the CDR3 DNA reads TGTGCCAGCAGCCCCTTTGGGGGGGAGACCTACGAGCAGTACTTC. Amino acids: CASSPFGGETYEQYF.